The 10 T cell receptor beta chains reported below all come from one sample, sequenced in a study of control samples from healthy donors and cancer patients. TCRdb keeps only in-frame clones here, not all; method: immunoSEQ multiplex PCR. Among tens of thousands of clones listed, 87% were seen once. Sequencing used blood. The source is a woman aged 45-65 years in good health.

The chain couples TRBV5-1 to TRBJ2-3; TRBD2 matches at 12 bases. J gave up 0 bases and V 4 bases, and 3 bases lay outside the gene matches. The CDR3 is 16 amino acids. Germline CDR1 SGHRS, CDR2 YFSETQ. CDR3 in DNA: TGCGCCAGCAGCGTGGGACTAGCGGGTAGCACAGATACGCAGTATTTT. Amino acids: CASSVGLAGSTDTQYF.

The chain couples TRBV5-1 to TRBJ2-7, with TRBD2 matching over 9 bases. This CDR3 spans 15 amino acids. CDR1 is SGHRS and CDR2 is YFSETQ in the germline V gene. Germline trimming cut 0 bases from V and 7 bases from J; bases unmatched to any gene: 8. CDR3 sequence reads: CASSLDSSGALEQYF. The DNA of the CDR3 is TGCGCCAGCAGCTTGGATTCTAGCGGGGCTCTTGAGCAGTACTTC.

The rearrangement joins TRBV28 to TRBJ1-1; D remains ambiguous. From germline, CDR1 is MDHEN and CDR2 SYDVKM. Deletions cut 6 bases from V and 5 bases from J, with 16 bases between. The CDR3 has 14 amino acids. The CDR3 here is CASSTDGDYTEAFF. CDR3 DNA sequence: TGTGCCAGCAGCACAGACGGGGATTATACTGAAGCTTTCTTT.

The genes are TRBV24-1 and TRBJ2-5, with D tentatively TRBD1 (6 bases). Germline V gene data show CDR1 as KGHDR and CDR2 as SFDVKD. This CDR3 region has 14 residues. V was clipped by 9 bases and J by 3 bases, with 16 bases between them. The CDR3 here is CATAGDAREETQYF. DNA for the CDR3: TGTGCCACCGCAGGGGACGCCAGGGAAGAGACCCAGTACTTC.

V and J are TRBV20-1 and TRBJ2-3, with unresolved D. This CDR3 contains 11 residues. V was pared by 7 bases and J by 1 base, with 6 bases between. Germline values: CDR1 DFQATT, CDR2 SNEGSKA (reference sequence). The CDR3 bases are TGCAGTGTTTACGGCACAGATACGCAGTATTTT. It is translated as CSVYGTDTQYF.

V gene TRBV27 combines with J gene TRBJ2-2; 7 bases are a match to TRBD2. The CDR3 runs 14 residues. With V trimmed by 10 bases and J by 2 bases, 7 bases remained unmatched. Per germline, CDR1 MNHEY and CDR2 SMNVEV (reference sequence). The CDR3 protein is CATGGTLNTGELFF. In DNA, the CDR3 is TGTGCCACCGGGGGGACCCTTAACACCGGGGAGCTGTTTTTT.

This clone showed up just once. This chain uses TRBV7-6 with TRBJ2-1; D possibly uses TRBD1 or TRBD2 (5 bases each). Per germline, CDR1 SGHVS and CDR2 FNYEAQ. The V end was cut by 3 bases, the J end by 4 bases, with 7 bases between. There are 13 residues in the CDR3. CDR3 nucleotide sequence: TGTGCCAGCAGCTTTGGGGGATACAATGAGCAGTTCTTC. This gives the protein CASSFGGYNEQFF.

The chain links TRBV4-2 to TRBJ2-2; 11 nucleotides line up with TRBD2. V shed 1 base, J shed 7 bases, and the junction held 5 bases outside the gene matches. Germline V CDR1 and CDR2: LGHNA, YNFKEQ. The CDR3 sequence is 16 residues long. The CDR3 coding sequence is TGTGCCAGCAGCCAAGTCACTAGCGGGAGAGGCGGGGAGCTGTTTTTT. Translation gives CASSQVTSGRGGELFF.

This chain connects TRBV29-1 to TRBJ2-7; 13 bases fit TRBD2. V was clipped by 4 bases and J by 3 bases; unmatched bases: 3. CDR1 and CDR2 (germline): SQVTM, ANQGSEA. CDR3 length: 14 amino acids. This CDR3 reads CSVVLAGGHYEQYF. For the CDR3, the DNA is TGCAGCGTTGTACTAGCGGGAGGGCACTACGAGCAGTACTTC.

As concerns this clone: In the same sample, other DNA sequences code for this CDR3. This chain links TRBV11-2 with TRBJ2-3; no reliable D call. The CDR3 covers 11 residues. CDR1 is SGHAT, CDR2 FQNNGV, per germline. The V and J ends lost 4 bases and 2 bases respectively, with 1 base between them. The CDR3 DNA sequence: TGTGCCAGCAGCTCCACAGATACGCAGTATTTT. Its protein is CASSSTDTQYF. The full variable domain, completed using reference TRBV11-2 and TRBJ2-3, is EAGVAQSPRYKIIEKRQSVAFWCNPISGHATLYWYQQILGQGPKLLIQFQNNGVVDDSQLPKDRFSAERLKGVDSTLKIQPAKLEDSAVYLCASSSTDTQYFGPGTRLTVL.